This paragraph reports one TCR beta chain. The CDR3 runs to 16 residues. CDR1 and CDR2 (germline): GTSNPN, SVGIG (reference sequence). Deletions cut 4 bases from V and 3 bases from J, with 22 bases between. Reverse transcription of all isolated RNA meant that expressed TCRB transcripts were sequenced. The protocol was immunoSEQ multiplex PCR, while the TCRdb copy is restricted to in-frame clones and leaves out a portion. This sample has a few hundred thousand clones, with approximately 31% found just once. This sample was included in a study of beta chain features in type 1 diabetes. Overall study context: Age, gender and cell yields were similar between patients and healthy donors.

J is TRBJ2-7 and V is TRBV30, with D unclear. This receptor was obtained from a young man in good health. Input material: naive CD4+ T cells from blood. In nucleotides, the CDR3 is TGTGCCTGGAACCGGATCCGAACAAAGATAATCTACGAGCAGTACTTC. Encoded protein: CAWNRIRTKIIYEQYF. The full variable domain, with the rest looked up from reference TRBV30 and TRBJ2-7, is SQTIHQWPATLVQPVGSPLSLECTVEGTSNPNLYWYRQAAGRGLQLLFYSVGIGQISSEVPQNLSASRPQDRQFILSSKKLLLSDSGFYLCAWNRIRTKIIYEQYFGPGTRLTVT.